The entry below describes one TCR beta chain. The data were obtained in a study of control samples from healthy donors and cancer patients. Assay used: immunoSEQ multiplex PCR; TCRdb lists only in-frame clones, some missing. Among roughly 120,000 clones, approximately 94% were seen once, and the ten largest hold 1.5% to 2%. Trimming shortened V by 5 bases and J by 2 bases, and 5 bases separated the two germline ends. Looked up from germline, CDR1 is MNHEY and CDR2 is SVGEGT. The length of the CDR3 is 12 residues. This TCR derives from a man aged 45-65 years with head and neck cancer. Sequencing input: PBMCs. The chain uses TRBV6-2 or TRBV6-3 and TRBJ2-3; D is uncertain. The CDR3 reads CASSVTTDTQYF. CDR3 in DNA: TGTGCCAGCAGTGTTACCACAGATACGCAGTATTTT.